These 6 T cell receptor beta chains were all obtained from the same sample, sequenced in a study of blood T cell repertoires in COVID-19. TCRdb's table, derived via immunoSEQ multiplex PCR, lists solely in-frame clones and lacks some. Of a few hundred thousand clones detected, around 80% appear once; the ten largest clones hold about 1.3%. The sequenced material came from peripheral blood. The source is a woman aged 30 to 39 with COVID-19, enrolled during active disease.

There are a few counts of this clone. This chain connects TRBV15 to TRBJ1-1; TRBD1 matches 7 bases. The J segment lost 6 bases and the V segment lost 6 bases, leaving 7 bases of the junction unmatched. Germline loops: CDR1 LNHNV, CDR2 YYDKDF (reference sequence). The CDR3 length is 13 residues. CDR3 in amino acids: CATSPDRDPEAFF. The CDR3 coding sequence is TGTGCCACCAGTCCCGACAGGGACCCTGAAGCTTTCTTT.

As DNA, the CDR3 is TGTGCCAGCAGCCCCGGACAGGGATCTAATGAAAAACTGTTTTTT. Translating gives CASSPGQGSNEKLFF. The V gene is TRBV5-8, the J gene TRBJ1-4, with 8 bases matching TRBD1. This CDR3 comprises 15 residues. The V gene end was trimmed by 4 bases and the J gene end by 3 bases; junction bases not matched to a gene: 5. Germline CDR1 SGHTS, CDR2 YDEGEE. Supplemented by reference TRBV5-8 and TRBJ1-4, the full variable domain reads EAGVTQSPTHLIKTRGQQATLRCSPISGHTSVYWYQQALGLGLQFLLWYDEGEERNRGNFPPRFSGRQFPNYSSELNVNALELEDSALYLCASSPGQGSNEKLFFGSGTQLSVL.

The rearrangement uses TRBV23-1 and TRBJ1-5, with D tentatively TRBD1 (5 bases). TRBV23-1 is sorted into the ORF group, with uncertain function. This CDR3 region has 16 residues. Trimming stripped 0 bases from V and 8 bases from J, with 17 bases between. The CDR3 loop reads CASSQSRQGHGEPQHF. The CDR3 bases are TGCGCCAGCAGTCAATCGAGGCAGGGTCACGGAGAGCCCCAGCATTTT.

The V call is TRBV28, the J call TRBJ1-4, with D perhaps TRBD1 (5 bases). Germline CDR1 is MDHEN and CDR2 is SYDVKM. The germline V and J ends were trimmed by 1 base and 5 bases, with 11 bases remaining between them. This CDR3 has 15 residues. This chain's CDR3 is CASSLLAGSNEKLFF. The CDR3 DNA sequence: TGTGCCAGCAGTTTATTGGCAGGGTCGAATGAAAAACTGTTTTTT. Looking up the rest from reference TRBV28 and TRBJ1-4 gives the full variable domain: DVKVTQSSRYLVKRTGEKVFLECVQDMDHENMFWYRQDPGLGLRLIYFSYDVKMKEKGDIPEGYSVSREKKERFSLILESASTNQTSMYLCASSLLAGSNEKLFFGSGTQLSVL.

The rearrangement links TRBV5-1 to TRBJ2-3; maybe TRBD2 (6 bases). The CDR3 totals 16 residues. Germline CDR1 SGHRS, CDR2 YFSETQ. Trimming left V 4 bases short and J 1 base short, with 16 bases between. Here the CDR3 reads CASSAGLTTGTDTQYF. DNA for the CDR3: TGCGCCAGCAGCGCGGGACTGACGACTGGCACAGATACGCAGTATTTT.

The V and J genes are TRBV19 and TRBJ1-3, with D unclear. The CDR3 extends over 17 amino acids. The germline gives CDR1 LNHDA, CDR2 SQIVND (reference sequence). V was shortened by 5 bases and J by 0 bases, with 17 bases between the two germline ends. The CDR3 coding sequence is TGTGCCAGTAGTGTAACCGGGTCTCCTAGCTCTGGAAACACCATATATTTT. Translated, it gives CASSVTGSPSSGNTIYF.